These 20 T cell receptor beta chains were sequenced from one sample in a study of preoperative IRX-2 immunotherapy in early breast cancer. Sequencing used immunoSEQ multiplex PCR; TCRdb keeps in-frame clones, though not all of them. The table has about 62,000 clones, approximately 93% seen once. The treatment denotes: preoperative locoregional IRX-2 cytokine immunotherapy. Sample collection occurred from a patient treated with IRX-2 immunotherapy. Receptor source: a human donor with breast cancer.

This chain connects TRBV9 to TRBJ2-5; perhaps TRBD2 as D (7 bases). V was pared by 4 bases and J by 4 bases, with 11 bases between. From germline, CDR1 is SGDLS and CDR2 YYNGEE. There are 13 residues in the CDR3. The CDR3 spells CASSRGGGETQYF. The CDR3 DNA reads TGTGCCAGCAGCCGCGGGGGCGGAGAGACCCAGTACTTC.

The chain is built from TRBV30 and TRBJ1-1; D is ambiguous. There are 15 residues in the CDR3. The germline V gene encodes CDR1 GTSNPN and CDR2 SVGIG (reference sequence). Trimming shortened V by 3 bases and J by 0 bases, and 14 bases separated the two germline ends. The CDR3 spells CAWRGAAPMNTEAFF. Here the CDR3 DNA reads TGTGCCTGGAGGGGAGCAGCTCCTATGAACACTGAAGCTTTCTTT.

This chain links TRBV5-1 with TRBJ2-1, with 12 nucleotides matching TRBD2. The CDR3 consists of 16 residues. Losses at the gene ends were 0 bases for V and 9 bases for J; bases not matched to a gene: 7. Per germline, CDR1 SGHRS and CDR2 YFSETQ. This CDR3 reads CASSLERLAGAGEQFF. The CDR3 bases are TGCGCCAGCAGCTTGGAACGACTAGCGGGGGCAGGTGAGCAGTTCTTC.

This sequence joins TRBV19 and TRBJ2-3; the match to TRBD1 covers 8 bases. In germline, CDR1 is LNHDA, CDR2 SQIVND (reference sequence). The trim removed 6 bases at V and 5 bases at J, leaving 10 bases unmatched. The CDR3 totals 15 residues. CDR3 protein: CASRDWTGSGDTQYF. The CDR3 DNA reads TGTGCCAGTAGGGATTGGACAGGGTCTGGAGATACGCAGTATTTT. The whole variable domain, remainder taken from reference TRBV19 and TRBJ2-3, is DGGITQSPKYLFRKEGQNVTLSCEQNLNHDAMYWYRQDPGQGLRLIYYSQIVNDFQKGDIAEGYSVSREKKESFPLTVTSAQKNPTAFYLCASRDWTGSGDTQYFGPGTRLTVL.

The chain links TRBV18 to TRBJ1-1; D gene ambiguous. V lost 2 bases and J 1 base, leaving 8 bases between the germline ends. Germline loops: CDR1 KGHSH, CDR2 LQKENI. The CDR3 runs to 14 residues. CDR3: CASSPNTRNTEAFF. As DNA, the CDR3 is TGTGCCAGCTCACCAAATACGAGGAACACTGAAGCTTTCTTT.

This clone was recorded once. V and J are TRBV4-1 and TRBJ1-1, with D hard to call. Looked up from germline, CDR1 is MGHRA and CDR2 is YSYEKL. The CDR3 sequence is 15 residues long. Trimming removed 1 base at V and 0 bases at J, with 9 bases between. CDR3 DNA sequence: TGCGCCAGCAGCCAAGTGGGCAGATTGAACACTGAAGCTTTCTTT. Translating gives CASSQVGRLNTEAFF.

The gene calls are TRBV28 and TRBJ1-2; D remains unclear. Germline assignment: CDR1 MDHEN and CDR2 SYDVKM. CDR3 size: 13 residues. V dropped 3 bases and J dropped 5 bases, with 10 bases sitting between them. CDR3 amino acids: CASSFLFTYGYTF. CDR3 DNA: TGTGCCAGCAGTTTCCTGTTTACTTATGGCTACACCTTC.

This clone was observed once. CDR3 DNA sequence: TGTGCCAGCAAGTCACAGGGGGCGCGTGGCTACACCTTC. Translation gives CASKSQGARGYTF. The rearrangement joins TRBV2 to TRBJ1-2, with 9 bases fitting TRBD1. The CDR3 loop spans 13 amino acids. Germline V CDR1 and CDR2: SNHLY, FYNNEI. V was pared by 7 bases and J by 7 bases, with 7 bases of the junction left unmatched.

V usage is TRBV19 and J usage is TRBJ2-3; TRBD2 agrees at 8 bases. The CDR3 runs 15 residues. Germline CDR1 LNHDA, CDR2 SQIVND (reference sequence). J lost 4 bases, V lost 7 bases, and 10 bases had no gene match. Here the CDR3 reads CASTDGGARADTQYF. CDR3 DNA: TGTGCCAGTACGGACGGGGGGGCCAGGGCAGATACGCAGTATTTT.

This clone was found a few times. The chain employs TRBV6-5 and TRBJ1-6; unclear D gene. The CDR3 covers 14 residues. Germline V lookup: CDR1 MNHEY, CDR2 SVGAGI. Between the trimmed V and J ends, which lost 5 bases and 6 bases, there was a span of 11 bases. DNA for the CDR3: TGTGCCAGCAGTGTAAGGGATCCTAATTCACCCCTCCACTTT. This encodes CASSVRDPNSPLHF.

The chain uses TRBV4-2 and TRBJ2-2; D not resolved. This CDR3 contains 14 residues. V shed 0 bases and J shed 7 bases, with 9 bases lying between them. The germline gives CDR1 LGHNA, CDR2 YNFKEQ. The CDR3 region is CASSQDQGFGELFF. The CDR3 coding sequence is TGTGCCAGCAGCCAAGATCAAGGGTTCGGGGAGCTGTTTTTT.

The V call is TRBV7-2, the J call TRBJ2-1; 7 bases fit TRBD1. The CDR3 runs to 14 residues. CDR1 is SGHTA and CDR2 is FQGNSA in the germline V gene. The trim removed 3 bases at V and 9 bases at J, leaving 8 bases unmatched. The CDR3 sequence: CASSFQDRAGEQFF. DNA for the CDR3: TGTGCCAGCAGCTTCCAAGACAGGGCAGGTGAGCAGTTCTTC.

The J gene is TRBJ2-5, the V gene TRBV7-9, with unresolved D. The CDR3 is made up of 14 amino acids. Looked up from germline, CDR1 is SEHNR and CDR2 is FQNEAQ (reference sequence). V lost 0 bases, J lost 4 bases, and 9 bases lay in between. The CDR3 DNA reads as TGTGCCAGCAGCTTAGCCCCTAGACTAGAGACCCAGTACTTC. Protein product: CASSLAPRLETQYF.

The chain joins TRBV6-6 to TRBJ1-1, with D possibly being TRBD1 (5 bases). Germline V lookup: CDR1 MNHNY, CDR2 SVGAGI (reference sequence). The CDR3 extends over 12 amino acids. V lost 0 bases to trimming and J lost 10 bases, with 9 bases between them. DNA for the CDR3: TGTGCCAGCAGTTACTCAACAGGCGGAGCTTTCTTT. Amino acid sequence: CASSYSTGGAFF.

The chain carries TRBV28 and TRBJ2-7, with 8 bases aligning to TRBD1. The V segment lost 8 bases and the J segment 3 bases; nucleotides outside the gene matches: 3. The CDR3 has 12 amino acids. From germline, CDR1 is MDHEN and CDR2 SYDVKM. The CDR3 sequence is CASGTGLYEQYF. The CDR3 coding sequence is TGTGCCAGCGGGACAGGACTCTACGAGCAGTACTTC.

This sequence joins TRBV9 and TRBJ1-4; 8 bases align to TRBD1. Trimming cost V 4 bases and J 7 bases; bases outside gene matches: 12. This CDR3 region has 16 residues. Germline values: CDR1 SGDLS, CDR2 YYNGEE. CDR3 coding DNA: TGTGCCAGCAGCCTCAGGGGCGGACAGGGAAGTGAAAAACTGTTTTTT. This codes for CASSLRGGQGSEKLFF.

This clone was detected once. V usage is TRBV5-1 and J usage is TRBJ2-7, with 8 bases matching TRBD1. Looked up from germline, CDR1 is SGHRS and CDR2 is YFSETQ. Unmatched junction bases numbered 12, after V lost 3 bases and J lost 7 bases. There are 15 residues in the CDR3. This CDR3 reads CASSSFPGQAGEQYF. The DNA of the CDR3 is TGCGCCAGCAGCTCTTTCCCGGGACAGGCGGGGGAGCAGTACTTC.

The gene calls are TRBV29-1 and TRBJ2-7, with D possibly being TRBD1 or TRBD2 (5 bases each). Trimming left V 6 bases short and J 7 bases short, with 13 bases between. The CDR3 runs to 11 residues. Germline CDR1 reads SQVTM; CDR2 reads ANQGSEA. The CDR3 sequence: CSVGRTLEQYF. The CDR3 coding sequence is TGCAGCGTGGGACGGACCCTGGAGCAGTACTTC.

The rearrangement joins TRBV27 to TRBJ2-1; 13 positions match TRBD2. This CDR3 spans 19 amino acids. J was trimmed by 5 bases and V by 4 bases; bases with no gene match: 14. Germline loops: CDR1 MNHEY, CDR2 SMNVEV (reference sequence). CDR3 DNA sequence: TGTGCCAGCAGTTCCTGGACTAGCGGGAGAATAGCGGTAGACAATGAGCAGTTCTTC. Protein: CASSSWTSGRIAVDNEQFF.

The chain uses TRBV6-6 and TRBJ1-1; tentative D call: TRBD1 (5 bases). Germline loops: CDR1 MNHNY, CDR2 SVGAGI (reference sequence). The CDR3 contains 11 residues. V was clipped by 6 bases and J by 9 bases, with 11 bases between them. The CDR3 sequence: CASRGVYQAFF. DNA of the CDR3: TGTGCCAGCAGGGGGGTGTACCAAGCTTTCTTT.